One sample yielded the 7 T cell receptor beta chains listed below, sequenced in a study of spatial heterogeneity in lung cancer. Time point denoted: sample taken at primary tumor resection. MiXCR, applied by TCRdb to the 5' RACE reads, yields one record per CDR3 protein. The sample lists around 87,000 distinct CDR3 sequences; about 12% were seen once. This specimen was PBMCs, taken at surgery. These receptors were taken from a male donor with early-stage non-small cell lung cancer.

This clonotype was seen more than once but under ten times. As DNA, the CDR3 is TGTGCCAGCAGTTACTCGAGTGGCTATTACACTGAAGCTTTCTTT. Translating it yields CASSYSSGYYTEAFF. The chain is built from TRBV6-5 and TRBJ1-1; no reliable D call. There are 15 residues in the CDR3. Trimming removed 0 bases from V and 3 bases from J, with 11 bases in between. Looked up from germline, CDR1 is MNHEY and CDR2 is SVGAGI.

This clonotype has more than one count but fewer than ten. This rearrangement joins TRBV10-3 to TRBJ2-1, with TRBD2 matching over 7 bases. V lost 8 bases, J lost 4 bases, and 8 bases stayed unmatched. This CDR3 region has 14 residues. Germline lookup yields CDR1 ENHRY and CDR2 SYGVKD. For the CDR3, the DNA is TGTGCCATCCAGCGGGAACACGGATACAATGAGCAGTTCTTC. Protein sequence: CAIQREHGYNEQFF.

Many counts were recorded for this clonotype. The rearrangement joins TRBV28 to TRBJ2-3; TRBD2 matches 12 bases. Germline V gene data show CDR1 as MDHEN and CDR2 as SYDVKM. CDR3 size: 19 residues. V lost 6 bases to trimming and J lost 1 base; unmatched junction nucleotides: 14. For the CDR3, the DNA is TGTGCCAGCAGCCCTCCCCGGGCTAGCGGGAGGGTAGGCACAGATACGCAGTATTTT. Translation: CASSPPRASGRVGTDTQYF. The whole variable domain, filled in from reference TRBV28 and TRBJ2-3, reads DVKVTQSSRYLVKRTGEKVFLECVQDMDHENMFWYRQDPGLGLRLIYFSYDVKMKEKGDIPEGYSVSREKKERFSLILESASTNQTSMYLCASSPPRASGRVGTDTQYFGPGTRLTVL.

The V call is TRBV28, the J call TRBJ2-6; no reliable D call. Germline V gene data show CDR1 as MDHEN and CDR2 as SYDVKM. V lost 7 bases, J lost 6 bases, and 16 bases lay in between. CDR3 length equals 15 residues. CDR3 region: CASKPPLPAANVLTF. The CDR3 bases are TGTGCCAGCAAACCACCCCTTCCAGCGGCCAACGTCCTGACTTTC.

The chain joins TRBV7-6 to TRBJ2-4, with a weak D call TRBD2 (5 bases). Trimming shortened V by 3 bases and J by 2 bases, and 11 bases separated the two germline ends. The germline CDR1 and CDR2 sequences are SGHVS and FNYEAQ. This CDR3 is built from 15 residues. The CDR3 DNA reads as TGTGCCAGCAGCTTGGGCCTCGGGACCAAAAACATTCAGTACTTC. Its translation is CASSLGLGTKNIQYF.

V is TRBV24-1 and J is TRBJ2-3; D not certain. This CDR3 is built from 12 residues. The germline gives CDR1 KGHDR, CDR2 SFDVKD. Trimming cost V 5 bases and J 5 bases, with 7 bases left between them. CDR3 protein: CATSVSQDTQYF. The CDR3 bases are TGTGCCACCAGTGTAAGTCAAGATACGCAGTATTTT.

This clonotype has just a few counts. V gene TRBV29-1 combines with J gene TRBJ2-7; D could derive from TRBD1 or TRBD2 (5 bases each). Germline CDR1 reads SQVTM; CDR2 reads ANQGSEA. CDR3 length: 14 residues. V was shortened by 6 bases and J by 0 bases, with 15 bases between the two germline ends. In nucleotides, the CDR3 is TGCAGCGTCGTTCGGGGCCCAACCTCCTACGAGCAGTACTTC. It codes for CSVVRGPTSYEQYF.